The T cell receptor (beta chain) described here comes from a study of read filtering for tumor transcriptome and immune sequencing. Molecular barcoded adaptors covering alpha/delta and beta/gamma chains were used on 400 ng RNA. TCRdb analysed the reads with MiXCR anew, one entry per CDR3 protein. Found here are about 40,000 distinct CDR3 sequences, roughly an eighth of them singletons; the top ten hold more than 30%. V lost 5 bases to trimming and J lost 6 bases, with 23 bases between them. The CDR3 is 17 residues long. The sequence came from a donor aged 40 or older with multiple myeloma. The chain uses TRBV12-3 or TRBV12-4 and TRBJ2-1; the D gene is possibly TRBD2 (6 bases). Sequencing was carried out using a population of CD138-negative cells sorted from bone marrow. CDR3 DNA: TGTGCCAGCAGTCCATCCAAGACAGCGGGCTTTGTCAATGAGCAGTTCTTC. This sequence encodes CASSPSKTAGFVNEQFF.